This is a list of T cell receptor beta chains from one sample in a study of CD8+ T cells in alopecia areata. Data came from immunoSEQ multiplex PCR; TCRdb stores just in-frame clones and leaves some out. The sample lists 200,000 to 250,000 clones, more than 45% occurring once. The material sequenced was CD4+ T cells sorted from blood, taken at week 0. These TCRs come from a human donor with alopecia areata. The CDR3 runs from the conserved cysteine through the conserved F or W. The order of the fields is CDR3 protein, CDR3 DNA, D gene, V gene, J gene, clone size. A D gene is named only where the DNA matches it firmly. Not every row has a clone size; where given, it reads once, few, many or a size class.

CASSFLMVNEQFF	TGCGCCAGCAGCTTTCTAATGGTCAATGAGCAGTTCTTC	NA	TRBV5-1	TRBJ2-1	NA
CAWSVRGSGELFF	TGTGCCTGGAGTGTACGAGGGTCCGGGGAGCTGTTTTTT	NA	TRBV30	TRBJ2-2	NA
CASSPNVGGRLTDTQYF	TGTGCCAGCAGCCCCAACGTGGGCGGGAGGTTGACAGATACGCAGTATTTT	TRBD2	TRBV7-9	TRBJ2-3	NA
CASSFPGAMNTEAFF	TGTGCCAGCAGCTTCCCCGGGGCCATGAACACTGAAGCTTTCTTT	NA	TRBV28	TRBJ1-1	NA
CASSLDRVYGYTF	TGTGCCAGCAGCTTGGACAGGGTTTACGGCTACACCTTC	NA	TRBV5-4	TRBJ1-2	NA
CATSTYGTGRDEQFF	TGTGCCACCAGCACCTATGGGACAGGGAGGGATGAGCAGTTCTTC	TRBD1	TRBV15	TRBJ2-1	NA
CATSRDQSYGLLQGVQYF	TGTGCCACCAGCAGAGATCAGAGCTATGGACTACTGCAGGGGGTCCAGTACTTC	NA	TRBV15	TRBJ2-5	NA
CASSGQGYAEAFF	TGTGCCAGCAGCGGACAGGGTTACGCTGAAGCTTTCTTT	TRBD1	TRBV6-1	TRBJ1-1	NA
CASSLTVYGGGGDEQFF	TGTGCCAGCAGCTTAACGGTTTATGGGGGCGGGGGCGATGAGCAGTTCTTC	NA	TRBV5-4	TRBJ2-1	NA
CASSLGVDRGPQPQHF	TGTGCCAGCAGCTTAGGGGTTGACAGGGGGCCTCAGCCCCAGCATTTT	TRBD1	TRBV7-9	TRBJ1-5	few
CASSESTASYEQYF	TGCGCCAGCAGTGAGTCGACGGCTAGCTACGAGCAGTACTTC	NA	TRBV10-1	TRBJ2-7	NA
CASSGDAGSYSPLHF	TGTGCCAGCAGCGGGGATGCGGGCTCCTATTCACCCCTCCACTTT	NA	TRBV7-2	TRBJ1-6	NA
CASSLVGTEQYF	TGTGCCAGCAGTTTAGTGGGTACCGAGCAGTACTTC	NA	TRBV27	TRBJ2-7	NA
CAIGSSGVGGRNEQFF	TGTGCCATCGGGAGCTCCGGAGTGGGGGGAAGGAATGAGCAGTTCTTC	NA	TRBV10-3	TRBJ2-1	NA
CASSQGGGLYGYTF	TGTGCCAGCAGCCAAGGTGGGGGTCTCTATGGCTACACCTTC	NA	TRBV4-2	TRBJ1-2	many
CSIMNTEAFF	TGCAGCATTATGAACACTGAAGCTTTCTTT	NA	TRBV29-1	TRBJ1-1	NA
CASSQWGSSSYEQYF	TGCGCCAGCAGTCAATGGGGCTCTAGCTCCTACGAGCAGTACTTC	NA	TRBV23-1	TRBJ2-7	once
CASMKGGSGNTIYF	TGTGCCAGTATGAAAGGGGGCTCTGGAAACACCATATATTTT	NA	TRBV19	TRBJ1-3	NA
CASSLTTSGGSAGELFF	TGCGCCAGCAGCTTAACGACTAGCGGGGGATCCGCCGGGGAGCTGTTTTTT	TRBD2	TRBV5-1	TRBJ2-2	NA
CASRIRDRGREQYF	TGTGCCAGCAGAATCCGGGACAGGGGGCGCGAGCAGTACTTC	TRBD1	TRBV28	TRBJ2-7	NA
CATSRGTGGPETQYF	TGTGCCACCAGCAGAGGGACAGGGGGCCCGGAGACCCAGTACTTC	TRBD1	TRBV15	TRBJ2-5	NA
CASQGQEPNQPQHF	TGTGCCAGCCAGGGACAGGAGCCTAATCAGCCCCAGCATTTT	TRBD1	TRBV6-6	TRBJ1-5	NA
CAWSVRLETQYF	TGTGCCTGGAGTGTACGTTTAGAGACCCAGTACTTC	NA	TRBV30	TRBJ2-5	once
CASGLSNQPQHF	TGTGCTAGTGGTTTGAGCAATCAGCCCCAGCATTTT	NA	TRBV12-5	TRBJ1-5	NA
CASSQGDTQYF	TGCGCCAGCAGTCAAGGAGATACGCAGTATTTT	NA	TRBV5-1	TRBJ2-3	NA
CSVVLAGVGEQYF	TGCAGCGTTGTATTAGCGGGAGTGGGCGAGCAGTACTTC	TRBD2	TRBV29-1	TRBJ2-7	few
CASRGLAGYQQYF	TGTGCCAGCAGGGGACTAGCGGGATATCAGCAGTACTTC	TRBD2	TRBV2	TRBJ2-7	NA
CSLLRGYNEQFF	TGCAGCCTTTTACGGGGTTACAATGAGCAGTTCTTC	NA	TRBV29-1	TRBJ2-1	NA
CASGAQVSGSYEQYF	TGTGCCAGCGGGGCTCAAGTGTCAGGGTCCTACGAGCAGTACTTC	NA	TRBV6-6	TRBJ2-7	NA
CASSQERTGEAFF	TGCGCCAGCAGCCAAGAGAGGACAGGGGAAGCTTTCTTT	TRBD1	TRBV4-1	TRBJ1-1	NA
CASSTFGFGELFF	TGTGCCAGCAGCACCTTCGGGTTCGGGGAGCTGTTTTTT	NA	TRBV27	TRBJ2-2	NA
CASRRTGNTGELFF	TGTGCCAGCAGAAGAACAGGGAACACCGGGGAGCTGTTTTTT	NA	TRBV2	TRBJ2-2	NA
CASSVGGVGNSPYEQYF	TGTGCCAGCAGCGTAGGGGGGGTAGGGAATTCCCCCTACGAGCAGTACTTC	NA	TRBV9	TRBJ2-7	NA